This is a list of T cell receptor beta chains from one sample in a study of Tregs in tolerant kidney transplant recipients. TCRdb's copy holds only in-frame clones and misses some; the assay was immunoSEQ multiplex PCR. The sample contains 90,000 to 130,000 clones, around 89% of which appear only once. Sequenced material: CD4+ T cells from blood, taken before the transplant. All receptors derive from a human donor who received a combined kidney and bone marrow transplant. The conserved cysteine and the conserved F or W are not part of the CDR3 here.

v_call	cdr3_aa
TRBV28	ASSLSLAGGGEQY
TRBV29-1	SVDSPSVETQY
TRBV18	ASSPPQQGIQETQY
TRBV5-4	ASSLMDRGFYGYT
TRBV29-1	SVSTGNNYGYT
TRBV27	ASSLGGTGGTEAF
TRBV5-4	ASSPSGTNSAKNIQY
TRBV29-1	SVGGGQNTGELF
TRBV7-2	ASSFPQLAGITDTQY
TRBV5-1	ASSLYGNEKLF
TRBV4-2	ASSQGDRGDNEQF
TRBV11-3	ASQGVGETQY
TRBV6-5	ATGTSYTTGELF
TRBV27	ASSLQGRVSLNTEAF
TRBV2	ASSDEGAGIGELF
TRBV2	ASKMGLANEQF
TRBV19	ATGSKINYGYT
TRBV5-5	ASSLFGQGPEAF
TRBV4-1	ASSQDSGHLSGNNEQF
TRBV28	ASSGSGTGVFGYT
TRBV5-1	ATKPGAGANVLT
TRBV5-4	ASRIGASGGYEQY
TRBV2	ASSEKQTPYNEQF
TRBV9	ASSVGGPAGLETQY
TRBV4-1	ATSSSLNTEAF
TRBV28	ASSSTGTSLIGELF
TRBV25-1	ASSDHGGSSYNEQF
TRBV4-1	ASSQDRGGSNQPQH
TRBV2	ASNRQGRSDEQY
TRBV4-1	ASSPKGGVYSNQPQH
TRBV11-2	ASSLDRPQNSYEQY
TRBV7-2	ASSRGPSTDTQY
TRBV6-5	ASSTGTNSYEQY
TRBV2	ASTLGGYYEQY
TRBV28	ATFPAGGPPYEQY
TRBV4-2	ASSQVRAGIDTQY
TRBV5-1	ASSFITSGTDTQY
TRBV5-1	ASSPSSPRTVEALH
TRBV2	ASRTSGGTDTQY
TRBV6-1	ASSEQGRVGETQY
TRBV7-2	ASSPSYTDTQY
TRBV18	ASSAGGATYNSPLH
TRBV5-1	ASSLGGFGDSGNTIY
TRBV7-2	ASSLMAGAPNEQF